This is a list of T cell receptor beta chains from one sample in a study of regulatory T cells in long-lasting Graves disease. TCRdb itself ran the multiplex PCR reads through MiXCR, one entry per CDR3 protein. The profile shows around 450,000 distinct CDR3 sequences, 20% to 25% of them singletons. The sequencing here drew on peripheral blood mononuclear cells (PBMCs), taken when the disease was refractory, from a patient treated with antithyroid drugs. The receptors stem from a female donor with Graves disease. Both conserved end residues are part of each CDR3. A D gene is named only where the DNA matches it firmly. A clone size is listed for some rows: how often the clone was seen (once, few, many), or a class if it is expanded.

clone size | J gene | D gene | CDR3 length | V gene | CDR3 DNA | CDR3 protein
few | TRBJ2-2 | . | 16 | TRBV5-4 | TGTGCCAGCAGCTTGGCCGTACTAGGGTCGGCCGGGGAGCTGTTTTTT | CASSLAVLGSAGELFF
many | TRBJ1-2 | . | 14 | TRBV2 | TGTGCCAGCAGTGAAGCGCTTGGAAGGGATGGCTACACCTTC | CASSEALGRDGYTF
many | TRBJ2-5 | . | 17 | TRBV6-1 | TGTGCCAGCAGTCAGAGGGGTGGCAGGGGGGGAGGAGAGACCCAGTACTTC | CASSQRGGRGGGETQYF
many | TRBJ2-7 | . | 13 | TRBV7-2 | TGTGCCAGCAGCTTAGTCTCCGGATACGAGCAGTACTTC | CASSLVSGYEQYF
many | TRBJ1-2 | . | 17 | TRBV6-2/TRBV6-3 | TGTGCCAGCAGTTACTCGGGTTTCGGGCAGGGCATTAGCGGCTACACCTTC | CASSYSGFGQGISGYTF
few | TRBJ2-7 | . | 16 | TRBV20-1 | TGCAGTGCTAGAGATCCCGGGGGCAGGGAAGGATACGAGCAGTACTTC | CSARDPGGREGYEQYF
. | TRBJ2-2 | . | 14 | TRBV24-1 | TGTGCCACCAGTGATGTTGTCCTCACCGGGGAGCTGTTTTTT | CATSDVVLTGELFF
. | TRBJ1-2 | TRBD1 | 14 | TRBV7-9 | TGTGCCAGCATGCCTGGACAGGGGCTCTATGGCTACACCTTC | CASMPGQGLYGYTF
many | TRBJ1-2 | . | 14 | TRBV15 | TGTGCCACCAGCCCGGGGGGACACATCTATGGCTACACCTTC | CATSPGGHIYGYTF
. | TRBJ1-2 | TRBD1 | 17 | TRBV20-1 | TGCAGTGCTACACCCGGGACAGGGGCCCTATTAAACTATGGCTACACCTTC | CSATPGTGALLNYGYTF
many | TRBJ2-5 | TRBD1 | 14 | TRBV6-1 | TGTGCCAGCAGGCTGCCGGGACAGCAAGAGACCCAGTACTTC | CASRLPGQQETQYF
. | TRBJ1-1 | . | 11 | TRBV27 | TGTGCCAGCATCGAACTGGGCAGAACTTTCTTT | CASIELGRTFF
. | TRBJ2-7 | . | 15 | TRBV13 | TGTGCCAGCAGCAATACAGCAGTTCCGACCTACGAGCAGTACTTC | CASSNTAVPTYEQYF
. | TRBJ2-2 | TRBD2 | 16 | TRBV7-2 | TGTGCCAGCAGCTTAGCCGGGGGGGCGTACACCGGGGAGCTGTTTTTT | CASSLAGGAYTGELFF
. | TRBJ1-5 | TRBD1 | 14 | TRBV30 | TGTGCCTGGAGTTCCGGGACAGGTTTTGAGCCCCAGCATTTT | CAWSSGTGFEPQHF
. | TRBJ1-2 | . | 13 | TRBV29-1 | TGCAGCGTTGAGGAACTTCGTAACTATGGCTACACCTTC | CSVEELRNYGYTF
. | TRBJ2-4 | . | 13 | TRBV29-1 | TGCAGCGGCCGGCGCGGGGAAGAGAACATTCAGCACTTC | CSGRRGEENIQHF
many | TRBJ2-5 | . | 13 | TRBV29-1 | TGCAGCGTTGTGACAGGTTCGGGGGAGACCCAGTACTTC | CSVVTGSGETQYF
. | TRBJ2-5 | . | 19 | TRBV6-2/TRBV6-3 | TGTGCCAGCAGTTTGGACACGAAAGACCAGCTAGTGAAAAGGGAGACCCAGTACTTC | CASSLDTKDQLVKRETQYF
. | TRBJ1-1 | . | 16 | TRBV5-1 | TGCGCCAGCAGCATTATACTGTCGGCACTGAACACTGAAGCTCTCTTT | CASSIILSALNTEALF
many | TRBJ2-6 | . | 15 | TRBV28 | TGTGCCAGCAGCCCCGGACATTCCGGGGCCAACGTCCTGACTTTC | CASSPGHSGANVLTF
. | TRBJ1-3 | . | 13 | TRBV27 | TGTGCCAGCAGAGTAGCCTCTGGAAACACCATATATTTT | CASRVASGNTIYF
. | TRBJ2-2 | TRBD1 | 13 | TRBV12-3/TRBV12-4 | TGTGCCAGCAGGGGACAGGGTCACGGGGAGCTGTTTTTT | CASRGQGHGELFF
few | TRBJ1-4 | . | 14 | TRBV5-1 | TGCGCCAGCCAGGATGGACAGCCTAATGAAAAACTGTTTTTT | CASQDGQPNEKLFF
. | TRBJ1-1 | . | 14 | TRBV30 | TGTGCCTGGGCTCCATTTGGGCCATACACTGAAGCTTTCTTT | CAWAPFGPYTEAFF
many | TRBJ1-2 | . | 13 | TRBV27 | TGTGCCAGCCCTAAAGGCGGTCGGTATGGCTACACCTTC | CASPKGGRYGYTF
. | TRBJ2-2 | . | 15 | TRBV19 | TGTGCCAGTAGTATCGGGACCCTAGGGACCGGGGAGCTGTTTTTT | CASSIGTLGTGELFF
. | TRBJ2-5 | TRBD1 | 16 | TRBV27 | TGTGCCAGCAGTTTAGGGGGACAGGGGATATACAATGAGCAGTACTTC | CASSLGGQGIYNEQYF
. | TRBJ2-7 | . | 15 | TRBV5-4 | TGTGCCAGCAGCACAGGGATCGGGGTCTCCTACGAGCAGTACTTC | CASSTGIGVSYEQYF
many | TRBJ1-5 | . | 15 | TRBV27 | TGTGCCAGCAGCCCCCGACGGGACAATTATCAGCCCCAGCATTTT | CASSPRRDNYQPQHF
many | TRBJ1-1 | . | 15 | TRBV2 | TGTGCCAGCAGTGAATGGGAAGTAAGGAACACTGAAGCTTTCTTT | CASSEWEVRNTEAFF
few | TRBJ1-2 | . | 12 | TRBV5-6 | TGTGCCAGCAGCCCCCTTTTAGGGTCGTACACCTTC | CASSPLLGSYTF
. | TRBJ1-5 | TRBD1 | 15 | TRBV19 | TGTGCCAGTAGTCGAAGGACAGGCGGCGATCAGCCCCAGCATTTT | CASSRRTGGDQPQHF
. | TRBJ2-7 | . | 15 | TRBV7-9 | TGTGCCAGCAGCTTAGACGCGACAGTCTCCTACGAGCAGTACTTC | CASSLDATVSYEQYF
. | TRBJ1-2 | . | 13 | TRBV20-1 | TGCAGTGCTAGGGCGGACAGTTCCTTGGGCTACACCTTC | CSARADSSLGYTF
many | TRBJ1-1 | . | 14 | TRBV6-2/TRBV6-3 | TGTGCCAGCAGTTACTCAGAAGGGTGGACTGAAGCTTTCTTT | CASSYSEGWTEAFF
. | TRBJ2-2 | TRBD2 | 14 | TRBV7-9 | TGTGCCAGCGCGGGACTAGTTGACACCGGGGAGCTGTTTTTT | CASAGLVDTGELFF